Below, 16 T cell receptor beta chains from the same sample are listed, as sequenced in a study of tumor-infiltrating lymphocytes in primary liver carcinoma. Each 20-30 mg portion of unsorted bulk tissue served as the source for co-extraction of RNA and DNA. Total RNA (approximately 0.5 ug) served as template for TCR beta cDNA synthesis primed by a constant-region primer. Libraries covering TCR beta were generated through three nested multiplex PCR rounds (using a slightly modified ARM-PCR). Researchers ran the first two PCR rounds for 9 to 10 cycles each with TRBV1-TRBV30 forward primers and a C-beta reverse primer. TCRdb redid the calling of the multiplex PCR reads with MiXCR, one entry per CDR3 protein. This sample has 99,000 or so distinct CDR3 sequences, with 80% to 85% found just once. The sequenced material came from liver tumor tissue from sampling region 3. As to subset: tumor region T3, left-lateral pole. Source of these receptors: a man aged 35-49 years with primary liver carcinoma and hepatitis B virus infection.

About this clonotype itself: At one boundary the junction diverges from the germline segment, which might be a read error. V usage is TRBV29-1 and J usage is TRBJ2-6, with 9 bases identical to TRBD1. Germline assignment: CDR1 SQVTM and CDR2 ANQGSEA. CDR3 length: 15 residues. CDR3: CSVGQGHSGANVLIF. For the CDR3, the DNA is TGTAGCGTGGGACAGGGCCACTCTGGGGCCAACGTCCTGATTTTC.

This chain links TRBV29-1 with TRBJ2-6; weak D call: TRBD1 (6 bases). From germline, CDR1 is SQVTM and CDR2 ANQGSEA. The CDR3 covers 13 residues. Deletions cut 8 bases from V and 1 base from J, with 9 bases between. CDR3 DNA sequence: TGCAGCATTACAGGGTCTGGGGCCAACGTCCTGACTTTC. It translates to CSITGSGANVLTF.

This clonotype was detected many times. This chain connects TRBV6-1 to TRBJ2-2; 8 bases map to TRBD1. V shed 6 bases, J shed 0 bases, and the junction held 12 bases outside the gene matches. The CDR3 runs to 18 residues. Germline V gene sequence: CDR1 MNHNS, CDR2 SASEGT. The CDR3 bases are TGTGCCAGCAGGGGACCGGGACAGGCTGACGCGAACACCGGGGAGCTGTTTTTT. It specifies CASRGPGQADANTGELFF.

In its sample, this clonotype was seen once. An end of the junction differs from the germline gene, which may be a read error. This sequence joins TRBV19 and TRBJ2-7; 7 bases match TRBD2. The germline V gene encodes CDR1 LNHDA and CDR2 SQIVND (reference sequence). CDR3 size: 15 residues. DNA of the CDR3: TGTGCCAGTAGTTCCGGTGGGACTAATATTTTCGAGCGGTACTTC. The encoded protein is CASSSGGTNIFERYF. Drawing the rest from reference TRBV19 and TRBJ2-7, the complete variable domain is DGGITQSPKYLFRKEGQNVTLSCEQNLNHDAMYWYRQDPGQGLRLIYYSQIVNDFQKGDIAEGYSVSREKKESFPLTVTSAQKNPTAFYLCASSSGGTNIFERYFGPGTRLTVT.

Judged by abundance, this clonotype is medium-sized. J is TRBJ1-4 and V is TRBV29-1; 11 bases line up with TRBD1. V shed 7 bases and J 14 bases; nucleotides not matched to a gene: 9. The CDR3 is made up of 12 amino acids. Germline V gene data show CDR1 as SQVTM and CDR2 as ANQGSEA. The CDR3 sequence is CSALDRGLYLFF. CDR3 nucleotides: TGCAGCGCCCTGGACAGGGGGCTTTATCTGTTTTTT.

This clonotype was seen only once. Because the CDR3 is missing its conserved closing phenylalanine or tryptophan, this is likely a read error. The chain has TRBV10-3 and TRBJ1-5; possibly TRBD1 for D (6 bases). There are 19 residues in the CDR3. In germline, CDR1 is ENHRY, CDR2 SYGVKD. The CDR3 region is CATHDPGQGLRSGNEPQHS. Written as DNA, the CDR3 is TGTGCCACCCACGACCCGGGACAAGGGCTGAGGTCCGGCAATGAGCCCCAGCATTCA.

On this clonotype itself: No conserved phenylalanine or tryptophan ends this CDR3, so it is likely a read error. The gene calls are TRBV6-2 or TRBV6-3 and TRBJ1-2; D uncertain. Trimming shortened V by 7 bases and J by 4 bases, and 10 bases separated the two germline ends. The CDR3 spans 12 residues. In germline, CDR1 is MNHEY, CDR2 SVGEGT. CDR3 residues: CASILIAYGYTL. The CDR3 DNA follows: TGTGCCAGCATCCTGATAGCCTATGGCTACACCTTG.

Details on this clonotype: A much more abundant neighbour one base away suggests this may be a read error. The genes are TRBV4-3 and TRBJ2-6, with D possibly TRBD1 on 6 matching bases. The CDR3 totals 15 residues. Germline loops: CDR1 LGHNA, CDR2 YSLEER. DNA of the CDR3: TGCACCAGCAGCCAGGGGACACCTGGGGCCAACGTCCTGACTTTC. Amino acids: CTSSQGTPGANVLTF.

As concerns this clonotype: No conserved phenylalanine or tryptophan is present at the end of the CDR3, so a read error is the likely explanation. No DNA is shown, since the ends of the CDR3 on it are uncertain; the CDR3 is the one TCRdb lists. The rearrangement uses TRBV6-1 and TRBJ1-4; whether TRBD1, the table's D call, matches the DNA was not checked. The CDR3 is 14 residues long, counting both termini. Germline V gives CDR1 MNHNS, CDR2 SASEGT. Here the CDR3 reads CASSRDRESEKPFS.

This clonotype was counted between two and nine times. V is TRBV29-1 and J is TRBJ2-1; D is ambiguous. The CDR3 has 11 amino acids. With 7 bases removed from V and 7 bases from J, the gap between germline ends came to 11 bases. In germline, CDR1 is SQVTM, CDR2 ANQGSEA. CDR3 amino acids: CSAEQGNEQFF. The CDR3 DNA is TGCAGCGCTGAGCAAGGAAATGAGCAGTTCTTC.

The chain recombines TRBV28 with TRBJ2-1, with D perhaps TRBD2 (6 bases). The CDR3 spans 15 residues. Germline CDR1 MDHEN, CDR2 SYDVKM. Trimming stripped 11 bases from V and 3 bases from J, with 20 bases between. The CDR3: CACNLGSGFYNEQFF. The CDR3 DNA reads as TGTGCCTGCAACCTCGGGAGCGGATTCTACAATGAGCAGTTCTTC.

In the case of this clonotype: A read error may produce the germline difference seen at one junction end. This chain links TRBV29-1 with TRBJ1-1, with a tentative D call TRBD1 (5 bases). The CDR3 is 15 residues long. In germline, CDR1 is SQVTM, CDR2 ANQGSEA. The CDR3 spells CSVAPGWGTNTEGFF. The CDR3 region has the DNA TGCAGCGTTGCCCCAGGTTGGGGGACGAACACAGAAGGTTTCTTT.

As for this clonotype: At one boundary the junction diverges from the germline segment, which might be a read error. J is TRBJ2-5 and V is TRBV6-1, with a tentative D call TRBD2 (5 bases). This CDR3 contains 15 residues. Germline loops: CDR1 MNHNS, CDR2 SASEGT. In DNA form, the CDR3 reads TGTGCCAGGAGTGAAGCGGTGGGCGGTCAAGAGACCCGGTACTTC. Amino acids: CARSEAVGGQETRYF.

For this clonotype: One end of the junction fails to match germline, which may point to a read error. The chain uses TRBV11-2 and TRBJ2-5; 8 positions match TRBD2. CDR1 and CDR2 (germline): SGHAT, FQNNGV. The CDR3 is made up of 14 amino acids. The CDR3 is CASTFSGGRETPCF. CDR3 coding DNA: TGTGCCAGCACCTTCAGCGGGGGACGAGAGACCCCGTGCTTC.

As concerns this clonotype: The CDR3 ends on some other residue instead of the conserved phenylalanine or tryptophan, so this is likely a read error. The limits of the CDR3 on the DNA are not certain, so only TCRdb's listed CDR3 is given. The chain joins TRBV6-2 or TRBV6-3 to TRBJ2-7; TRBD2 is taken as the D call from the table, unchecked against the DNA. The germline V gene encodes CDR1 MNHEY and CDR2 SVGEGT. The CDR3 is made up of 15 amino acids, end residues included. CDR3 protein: CASGTPTSGGYEQYL.

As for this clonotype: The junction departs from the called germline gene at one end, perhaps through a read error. The CDR3 here is CVSSYGGGNNEQFF. The DNA of the CDR3 is TGCGTCAGCAGTTACGGAGGGGGCAACAATGAGCAGTTCTTC. The rearrangement uses TRBV6-5 and TRBJ2-1; the D gene is possibly TRBD1 (7 bases). CDR3 length equals 14 residues. Germline V lookup: CDR1 MNHEY, CDR2 SVGAGI.